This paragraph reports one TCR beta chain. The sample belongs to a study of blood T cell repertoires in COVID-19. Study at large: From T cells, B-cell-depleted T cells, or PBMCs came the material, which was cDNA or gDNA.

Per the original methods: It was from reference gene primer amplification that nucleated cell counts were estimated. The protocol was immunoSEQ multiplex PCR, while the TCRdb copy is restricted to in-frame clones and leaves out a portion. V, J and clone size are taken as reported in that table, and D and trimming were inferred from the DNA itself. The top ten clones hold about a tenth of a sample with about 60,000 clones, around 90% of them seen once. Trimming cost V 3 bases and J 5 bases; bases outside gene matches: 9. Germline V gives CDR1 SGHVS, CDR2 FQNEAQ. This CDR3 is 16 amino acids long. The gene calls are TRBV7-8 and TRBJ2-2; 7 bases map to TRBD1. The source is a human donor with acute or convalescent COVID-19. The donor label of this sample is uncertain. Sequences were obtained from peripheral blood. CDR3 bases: TGTGCCAGCAGCTTCTACCGACAGGGCGGGACCGGGGAGCTGTTTTTT. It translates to CASSFYRQGGTGELFF. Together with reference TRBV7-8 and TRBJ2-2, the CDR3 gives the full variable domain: GAGVSQSPRYKVAKRGQDVALRCDPISGHVSLFWYQQALGQGPEFLTYFQNEAQLDKSGLPSDRFFAERPEGSVSTLKIQRTQQEDSAVYLCASSFYRQGGTGELFFGEGSRLTVL.